This T cell receptor beta chain appears in the sequencing data of a study of blood T cell repertoires in COVID-19. Trimming at V came to 4 bases and at J to 4 bases, leaving 6 bases not matched to a gene. CDR1 SGHRS and CDR2 YFSETQ come from the germline V gene. This CDR3 is 16 amino acids long. TCRdb's table, derived via immunoSEQ multiplex PCR, lists solely in-frame clones and lacks some. This sample yields 70,000 to 95,000 clones, of which around 92% are seen a single time; about 2.5% belongs to the top ten. The TCR sequence derives from a man in his fifties with COVID-19, enrolled during active disease. Sequencing was performed on peripheral blood. This chain uses TRBV5-1 with TRBJ1-3; 12 bases map to TRBD1. CDR3 bases: TGCGCCAGCAGCCCGGGACAGGGGGCGCCGGGAAACACCATATATTTT. Translated, it gives CASSPGQGAPGNTIYF.